The source of this T cell receptor beta chain is a study of T cell responses to AZD1222 COVID-19 vaccine. TCRdb keeps only in-frame clones here, not all; method: immunoSEQ multiplex PCR. The sample has some 84,000 clones, approximately 85% seen once. With regard to this clone: Other DNA sequences of this sample code for an identical CDR3.

This CDR3 has 12 residues. Germline V gives CDR1 SGHAT, CDR2 FQNNGV. V dropped 2 bases and J dropped 4 bases, with 6 bases sitting between them. The starting material was peripheral blood, obtained 28 days after the second AZD1222 dose. The V call is TRBV11-2, the J call TRBJ2-7, with D possibly being TRBD2 (5 bases). The sequence derives from an adult who received the AZD1222 COVID-19 vaccine. CDR3 nucleotide sequence: TGTGCCAGCAGCTTATCGGGGTACGAGCAGTACTTC. Protein: CASSLSGYEQYF.